The table lists the clone carrying this T cell receptor beta chain with many counts. This specimen comes from a study of T-cell reconstitution after alpha-beta-depleted transplantation in children. The CDR3 loop spans 14 amino acids. CDR1 and CDR2 from the germline V gene are DFQATT and SNEGSKA (reference sequence). Unmatched junction bases numbered 1, after V lost 3 bases and J lost 1 base. Unique molecular identifiers were built into the TCRbeta library. MiXCR was run by TCRdb on the PCR reads, yielding one entry per CDR3 protein. The repertoire holds over 400,000 distinct CDR3 sequences, with around 13% as singletons.

The receptor comes from a human donor who donated a stem cell graft to a child with combined immunodeficiency. The rearrangement joins TRBV20-1 to TRBJ2-2, with 8 bases matching TRBD1. The sequences come from PBMCs from the stem cell graft donor, collected from the stem cell graft. The chain's CDR3 is CSARGTGNTGELFF. The DNA of the CDR3 is TGCAGTGCTAGGGGGACAGGGAACACCGGGGAGCTGTTTTTT.